This record concerns one TCR beta chain sequence. No antigen is known for it. No much larger clone exists at a distance of one base, and base qualities are not known. The CDR3 has 15 amino acids, counting the end cysteine and phenylalanine. The retained sequence is limited to the CDR3, 45 bases, with the frame set at the first base. For this chain, trimming is 7 bases at the V end and 3 bases at the J end, and the number of junction bases without a gene match is 7. CDR1 and CDR2 were assigned from the germline V gene as LGHNT and FRNRAP. This sample is drawn from a study of T cell changes during pregnancy in multiple sclerosis (dated 2019 in TCRdb). Turning to the overall study: The study examined how the T cell repertoire changed over the course of pregnancy in women with multiple sclerosis.

Library construction relied on the immunoSEQ multiplex PCR assay. This is the immuneACCESS table as TCRdb keeps it, with only in-frame sequences that have V and J called. A part of the clones is gone; compared with another copy, unresolved V genes explain less than half, and the rest is unexplained. This sample holds approximately 35,000 clones; 85% to 95% were observed only once. Jointly, the top ten make up 0.95% to 1.5% of the sample. Recombination joined TRBV12-5 with TRBJ1-4; the junction holds 8 bases that match TRBD1. The sequencing sample was made of PBMCs (not recorded whether the cells were cultured). This TCR came from a female donor with multiple sclerosis, enrolled in a pregnancy study. The CDR3 amino acid sequence is: CASVDHRGSNEKLFF. The DNA is TGTGCTAGTGTCGACCACAGGGGGTCTAATGAAAAACTGTTTTTT.